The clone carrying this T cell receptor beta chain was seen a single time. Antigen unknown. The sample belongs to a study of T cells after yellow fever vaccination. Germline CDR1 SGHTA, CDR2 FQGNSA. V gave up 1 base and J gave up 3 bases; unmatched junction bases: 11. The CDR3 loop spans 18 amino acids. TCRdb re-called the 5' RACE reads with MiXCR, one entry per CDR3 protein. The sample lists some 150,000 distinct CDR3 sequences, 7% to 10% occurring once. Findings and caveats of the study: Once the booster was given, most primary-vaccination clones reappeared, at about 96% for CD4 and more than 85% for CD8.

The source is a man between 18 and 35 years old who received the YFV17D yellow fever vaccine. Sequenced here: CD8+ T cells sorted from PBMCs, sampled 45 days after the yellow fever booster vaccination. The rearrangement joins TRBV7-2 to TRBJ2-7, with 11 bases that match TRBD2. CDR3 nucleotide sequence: TGTGCCAGCAGCTTAGAGGTACAACTAGCGGGGGAAGGCTACGAGCAGTACTTC. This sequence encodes CASSLEVQLAGEGYEQYF.